Following are 20 T cell receptor beta chains from one sample sequenced in a study of response to subunit inactivated influenza vaccine. One entry per CDR3 protein results from TCRdb running MiXCR on the RT-PCR reads. The data show about 620,000 distinct CDR3 sequences, approximately 11% seen once. These data were also reused for a study on T cells expressing NK-cell markers. Per that study: A 5'RACE template switching approach incorporating UMIs was used to make TCR beta cDNA.

Here the sequenced sample was PBMCs from blood, taken on the day of vaccination. These TCRs come from a man aged 45-65 years who received an inactivated influenza vaccine.

This clonotype has only a few counts. This chain connects TRBV28 to TRBJ1-2; D is undetermined. The CDR3 has 14 residues. Germline V CDR1 and CDR2: MDHEN, SYDVKM. The V and J ends lost 7 bases and 2 bases respectively, with 14 bases between them. This chain's CDR3 is CASMSPTRNYGYTF. CDR3 nucleotides: TGTGCCAGCATGAGTCCTACACGGAACTATGGCTACACCTTC.

This clonotype was seen only a few times. The chain is built from TRBV7-9 and TRBJ2-7; D call uncertain. V was cut by 6 bases and J by 3 bases, with 9 bases left in between. CDR3 length: 12 residues. The germline V gene has CDR1 SEHNR and CDR2 FQNEAQ (reference sequence). In DNA, the CDR3 is TGTGCCAGCAGTCACGACGGCTACGAGCAGTACTTC. Its translation: CASSHDGYEQYF. Drawing the rest from reference TRBV7-9 and TRBJ2-7, the complete variable domain is DTGVSQNPRHKITKRGQNVTFRCDPISEHNRLYWYRQTLGQGPEFLTYFQNEAQLEKSRLLSDRFSAERPKGSFSTLEIQRTEQGDSAMYLCASSHDGYEQYFGPGTRLTVT.

The genes are TRBV7-9 and TRBJ1-2; D uncertain. V lost 0 bases, J lost 8 bases, and 13 bases lay in between. Germline-derived CDR1 and CDR2 are SEHNR and FQNEAQ (reference sequence). The CDR3 extends over 14 amino acids. The CDR3 is CASSLAGPIRGYTF. DNA for the CDR3: TGTGCCAGCAGCTTAGCAGGTCCTATCCGCGGCTACACCTTC.

This clonotype was recorded many times. The rearrangement links TRBV28 to TRBJ2-5; D possibly corresponds to TRBD2 (6 bases). There are 14 residues in the CDR3. From germline, CDR1 is MDHEN and CDR2 SYDVKM. Deletions cut 6 bases from V and 4 bases from J, with 15 bases between. The CDR3 coding sequence is TGTGCCAGCAGGTTACAGCGGGTTCCAGAGACCCAGTACTTC. Amino acids: CASRLQRVPETQYF.

This clonotype has ten or more counts. V gene TRBV4-2 combines with J gene TRBJ2-2, with 10 bases fitting TRBD2. This CDR3 has 19 residues. With 4 bases clipped from V and 0 bases from J, the junction kept 11 bases outside the gene matches. The germline V gene encodes CDR1 LGHNA and CDR2 YNFKEQ. The CDR3 reads CASSRRLAGLSANTGELFF. The CDR3 bases are TGTGCCAGCAGCCGTAGACTAGCGGGTCTGAGCGCGAACACCGGGGAGCTGTTTTTT.

The chain has TRBV24-1 and TRBJ2-3; tentatively, D is TRBD2 (6 bases). The germline gives CDR1 KGHDR, CDR2 SFDVKD. The length of the CDR3 is 15 residues. Trimming pared 3 bases from V and 2 bases from J, leaving 11 bases between. The CDR3, as DNA: TGTGCCACCAGTGATCACGGGAGTCCCACAGATACGCAGTATTTT. Translation gives CATSDHGSPTDTQYF.

This clonotype appeared a few times. This chain uses TRBV6-5 with TRBJ2-1; 13 bases are a match to TRBD2. The CDR3 extends over 19 amino acids. Germline CDR1 and CDR2: MNHEY and SVGAGI. V gave up 0 bases and J gave up 3 bases; unmatched junction bases: 8. The CDR3 protein is CASSYSGLAGVPLYNEQFF. The CDR3, as DNA: TGTGCCAGCAGTTACTCAGGACTAGCGGGGGTACCACTCTACAATGAGCAGTTCTTC.

There are many counts of this clonotype. The gene calls are TRBV5-4 and TRBJ2-7; 8 nucleotides match TRBD1. Looked up from germline, CDR1 is SGHNT and CDR2 is YYREEE (reference sequence). The V gene end was trimmed by 1 base and the J gene end by 4 bases; junction bases not matched to a gene: 7. This CDR3 is 15 amino acids long. CDR3 nucleotide sequence: TGTGCCAGCAGCTTGAAGGGACAGGCATTATACGAGCAGTACTTC. As protein: CASSLKGQALYEQYF.

V gene TRBV25-1 combines with J gene TRBJ2-7, with 10 bases lining up with TRBD1. Germline loops: CDR1 MGHDK, CDR2 SYGVNS. V shed 6 bases, J shed 6 bases, and the junction held 8 bases outside the gene matches. This CDR3 is 14 amino acids long. CDR3 sequence reads: CASRGGTGVSEQYF. CDR3 in DNA: TGTGCCAGCAGAGGGGGGACAGGGGTTTCCGAGCAGTACTTC.

The gene calls are TRBV7-2 and TRBJ2-1, with 8 bases identical to TRBD2. CDR1 SGHTA and CDR2 FQGNSA come from the germline V gene. After removal of 5 bases from V and 3 bases from J, the junction contained 6 bases not matched to a gene. This CDR3 contains 15 residues. CDR3 amino acids: CASSRGGLGYNEQFF. Here the CDR3 DNA reads TGTGCCAGCAGCCGGGGGGGACTAGGCTACAATGAGCAGTTCTTC.

The chain uses TRBV27 and TRBJ1-1; D gene ambiguous. The germline CDR1 and CDR2 sequences are MNHEY and SMNVEV (reference sequence). V gave up 6 bases and J gave up 1 base, with 12 bases separating them. The CDR3 has 14 amino acids. The DNA for the CDR3 is TGTGCCAGCAGCCCCGCCCAGGCGAACACTGAAGCTTTCTTT. This codes for CASSPAQANTEAFF.

This clonotype was counted between two and nine times. The gene calls are TRBV9 and TRBJ1-2; D is possibly TRBD1 (6 bases). V was cut by 0 bases and J by 6 bases, with 15 bases left in between. This CDR3 spans 15 amino acids. Per germline, CDR1 SGDLS and CDR2 YYNGEE. CDR3 loop: CASSVASGVQDGYTF. The CDR3 coding sequence is TGTGCCAGCAGCGTAGCTTCAGGGGTACAGGATGGCTACACCTTC.

This clonotype was picked up a small number of times. The V gene is TRBV5-1, the J gene TRBJ2-2, with TRBD1 identical over 9 bases. The V segment lost 4 bases and the J segment 3 bases; nucleotides outside the gene matches: 7. Germline V lookup: CDR1 SGHRS, CDR2 YFSETQ. The CDR3 runs to 16 residues. Here the CDR3 DNA reads TGCGCCAGCAGCCCGAACAGGGGGCTTGACACCGGGGAGCTGTTTTTT. It codes for CASSPNRGLDTGELFF.

In its sample, this clonotype was seen a few times. J is TRBJ2-1 and V is TRBV6-5, with 10 positions matching TRBD2. CDR1 MNHEY and CDR2 SVGAGI come from the germline V gene. CDR3 length: 14 residues. The V and J ends lost 0 bases and 9 bases, in that order; junction bases with no gene match: 2. In DNA form, the CDR3 reads TGTGCCAGCAGTTACTCTAGCGGGGGGCGTGAGCAGTTCTTC. Translation gives CASSYSSGGREQFF.

This clonotype was seen a few times. The chain has TRBV11-2 and TRBJ1-1; D is perhaps TRBD1 (5 bases). This CDR3 is 14 amino acids long. V was pared by 5 bases and J by 4 bases, with 14 bases between. The germline V gene encodes CDR1 SGHAT and CDR2 FQNNGV. The CDR3 coding sequence is TGTGCCAGCAGCCCCATTGGGGGGAGCACTGAAGCTTTCTTT. It yields the protein CASSPIGGSTEAFF.

The chain combines TRBV7-8 with TRBJ1-5; D unresolved. This CDR3 comprises 15 residues. Germline CDR1 SGHVS, CDR2 FQNEAQ. The V gene lost 5 bases and the J gene lost 6 bases, with 17 bases spanning the gap. Here the CDR3 reads CASSPLEGSIQPQHF. Here the CDR3 DNA reads TGTGCCAGCAGCCCCCTGGAGGGAAGTATTCAGCCCCAGCATTTT.

V gene TRBV9 combines with J gene TRBJ2-1, with 8 bases fitting TRBD1. CDR3 length: 13 residues. V dropped 3 bases and J dropped 7; count of bases not matched to a gene: 3. Germline CDR1 is SGDLS and CDR2 is YYNGEE. The chain's CDR3 is CASSETGANEQFF. In DNA form, the CDR3 reads TGTGCCAGCAGCGAGACAGGGGCAAATGAGCAGTTCTTC.

V is TRBV11-1 and J is TRBJ2-1; 8 bases match TRBD2. CDR1 SGHAT and CDR2 FQDESV come from the germline V gene (reference sequence). After removal of 1 base from V and 5 bases from J, the junction contained 13 bases not matched to a gene. The CDR3 sequence is 18 residues long. In DNA form, the CDR3 reads TGTGCCAGCAGCTTAGGTATGGTTAGCGGGACGCGAAACAATGAGCAGTTCTTC. This encodes CASSLGMVSGTRNNEQFF.

V gene TRBV30 combines with J gene TRBJ2-7; D not certain. The CDR3 covers 11 residues. Germline V gene sequence: CDR1 GTSNPN, CDR2 SVGIG (reference sequence). Trimming pared 0 bases from V and 9 bases from J, leaving 9 bases between. CDR3 region: CAWSVATRQYF. The CDR3 region has the DNA TGTGCCTGGAGTGTGGCCACGAGGCAGTACTTC.

The CDR3 region has the DNA TGCAGTGCTAGCCTAACCTACCGTAGCACAGATACGCAGTATTTT. Translated: CSASLTYRSTDTQYF. The chain combines TRBV20-1 with TRBJ2-3; D gene ambiguous. The CDR3 is 15 amino acids. CDR1 and CDR2 (germline): DFQATT, SNEGSKA (reference sequence). Trimming removed 3 bases at V and 0 bases at J, with 13 bases between.